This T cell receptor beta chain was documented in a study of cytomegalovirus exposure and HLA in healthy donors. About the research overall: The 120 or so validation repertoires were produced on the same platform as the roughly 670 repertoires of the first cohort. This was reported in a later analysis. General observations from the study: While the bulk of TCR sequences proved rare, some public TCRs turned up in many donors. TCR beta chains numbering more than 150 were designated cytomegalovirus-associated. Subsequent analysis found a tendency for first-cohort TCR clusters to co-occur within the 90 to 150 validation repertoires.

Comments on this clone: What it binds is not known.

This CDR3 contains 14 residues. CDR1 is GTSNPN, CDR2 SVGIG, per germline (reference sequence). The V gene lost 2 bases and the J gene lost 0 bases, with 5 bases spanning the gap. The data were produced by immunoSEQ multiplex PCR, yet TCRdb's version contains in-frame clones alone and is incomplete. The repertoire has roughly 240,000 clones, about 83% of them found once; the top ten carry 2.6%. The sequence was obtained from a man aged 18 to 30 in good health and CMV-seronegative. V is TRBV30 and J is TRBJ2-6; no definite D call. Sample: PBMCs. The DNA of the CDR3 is TGTGCCTGGAGTAGGAGCTCTGGGGCCAACGTCCTGACTTTC. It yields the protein CAWSRSSGANVLTF.